This T cell receptor beta chain was recovered during a study of cytomegalovirus exposure and HLA in healthy donors. General study findings and limits: A later analysis revealed that TCR association rates differed between HLA loci, peaking at DRB1 and bottoming out at HLA-C. The study labeled about 160 TCR beta chains cytomegalovirus-associated.

This clone showed up just a few times. Its specificity is not known. The PCR ran on 60 Vbeta and 13 Jbeta primers. TCRdb's copy holds only in-frame clones and misses some; the assay was immunoSEQ multiplex PCR. This repertoire shows around 300,000 clones, around 65% found once; its top ten account for roughly 2.4%. At the time of sampling, donors were nominally healthy, though unrecorded immune exposures were likely. The sample was PBMCs. The TCR comes from a female donor in good health and CMV-seronegative.

The CDR3 region has the DNA TGTGCCAGCAGCCCAATCAGGGCAGCCGGGGAGCTGTTTTTT. It codes for CASSPIRAAGELFF. The J gene is TRBJ2-2, the V gene TRBV9; D is possibly TRBD1 (5 bases). The V end was cut by 4 bases, the J end by 6 bases, with 13 bases between. The CDR3 has 14 residues. Looked up from germline, CDR1 is SGDLS and CDR2 is YYNGEE.